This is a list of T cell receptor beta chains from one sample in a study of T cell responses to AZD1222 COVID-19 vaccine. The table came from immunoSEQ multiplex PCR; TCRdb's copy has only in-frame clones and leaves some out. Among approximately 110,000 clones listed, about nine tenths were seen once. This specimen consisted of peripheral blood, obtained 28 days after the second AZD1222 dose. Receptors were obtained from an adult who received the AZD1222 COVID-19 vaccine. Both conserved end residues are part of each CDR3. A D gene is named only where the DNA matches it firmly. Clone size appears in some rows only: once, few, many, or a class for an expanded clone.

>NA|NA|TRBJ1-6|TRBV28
CASSLDRYNSPLHF
TGTGCCAGCAGTTTAGACAGATATAATTCACCCCTCCACTTT
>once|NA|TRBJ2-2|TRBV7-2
CASSQWGPGELFF
TGTGCCAGCAGCCAATGGGGTCCCGGGGAGCTGTTTTTT
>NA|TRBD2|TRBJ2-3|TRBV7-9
CASTPGAASGSATQYF
TGTGCCAGCACCCCGGGAGCGGCTAGCGGGAGCGCTACGCAGTATTTT
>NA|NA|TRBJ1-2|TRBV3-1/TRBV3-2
CASSQDGTGVLGYTF
TGTGCCAGCAGCCAAGATGGGACGGGGGTTTTGGGCTACACCTTC
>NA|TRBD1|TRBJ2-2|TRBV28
CASSWGQVVTGELFF
TGTGCCAGCAGTTGGGGACAGGTCGTTACCGGGGAGCTGTTTTTT
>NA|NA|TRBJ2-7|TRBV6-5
CASSYSGVQGPHEQYF
TGTGCCAGCAGTTACTCAGGGGTTCAGGGGCCCCACGAGCAGTACTTC
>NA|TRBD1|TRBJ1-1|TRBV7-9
CASSLGQGTTEAFF
TGTGCCAGCAGCCTGGGACAGGGGACCACTGAAGCTTTCTTT
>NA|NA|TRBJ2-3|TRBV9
CASSPSTDTQYF
TGTGCCAGCAGCCCAAGCACAGATACGCAGTATTTT
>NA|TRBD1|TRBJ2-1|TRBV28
CASSYGDRLVEQFF
TGTGCCAGCAGTTATGGGGACAGATTGGTTGAGCAGTTCTTC
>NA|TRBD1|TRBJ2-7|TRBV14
CASSQEGQGLYEQYF
TGTGCCAGCAGCCAAGAGGGACAGGGTTTATACGAGCAGTACTTC
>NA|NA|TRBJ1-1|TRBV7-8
CASSPARSAFF
TGTGCCAGCAGCCCCGCCCGGTCTGCTTTCTTT
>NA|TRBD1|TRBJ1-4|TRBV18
CASSPVERQGGARKLFF
TGTGCCAGCTCACCCGTCGAACGGCAGGGGGGGGCTCGGAAACTGTTTTTT
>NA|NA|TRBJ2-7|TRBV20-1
CSASWAGGSYEQYF
TGCAGTGCTAGTTGGGCAGGTGGTAGTTACGAGCAGTACTTC
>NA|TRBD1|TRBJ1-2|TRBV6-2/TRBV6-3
CASSYSGQGTNYGYTF
TGTGCCAGCAGTTACTCCGGACAGGGGACGAACTATGGCTACACCTTC
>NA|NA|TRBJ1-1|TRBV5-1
CASSPVEVVGTEAFF
TGCGCCAGCAGCCCAGTGGAGGTGGTGGGCACTGAAGCTTTCTTT
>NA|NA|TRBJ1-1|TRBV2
CASSDLAGRKSMNTEAFF
TGTGCCAGCAGTGATCTTGCAGGGCGAAAGAGTATGAACACTGAAGCTTTCTTT
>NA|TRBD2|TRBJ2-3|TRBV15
CATSVLAGSITDTQYF
TGTGCCACCAGCGTACTAGCGGGTTCCATCACAGATACGCAGTATTTT
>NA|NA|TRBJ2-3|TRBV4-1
CASSHDTLTMGTDTQYF
TGCGCCAGCAGCCACGATACGTTGACTATGGGCACAGATACGCAGTATTTT
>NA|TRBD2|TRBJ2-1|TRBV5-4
CASSFDSGGPNEQFF
TGTGCCAGCAGCTTTGATAGCGGGGGACCCAATGAGCAGTTCTTC
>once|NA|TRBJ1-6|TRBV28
CASRYQGVNNSPLHF
TGTGCCAGCCGTTACCAGGGCGTAAATAATTCACCCCTCCACTTT
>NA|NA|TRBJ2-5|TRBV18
CASSPPWGEETQYF
TGTGCCAGCTCACCCCCATGGGGGGAAGAGACCCAGTACTTC
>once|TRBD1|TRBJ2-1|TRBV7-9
CASSPRDRGRVVIEQFF
TGTGCCAGCAGCCCTCGGGACAGGGGGCGAGTTGTGATTGAGCAGTTCTTC
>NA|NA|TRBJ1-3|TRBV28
CASRVNRNTIYF
TGTGCCAGCAGGGTGAATCGAAACACCATATATTTT
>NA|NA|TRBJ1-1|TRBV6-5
CASRSLGTEAFF
TGTGCCAGCAGAAGTTTGGGCACTGAAGCTTTCTTT
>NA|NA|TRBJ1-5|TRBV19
CASSIEGRRNQPQHF
TGTGCCAGTAGTATTGAGGGGCGGAGAAATCAGCCCCAGCATTTT
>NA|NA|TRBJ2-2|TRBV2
CASSEEQGGTGELFF
TGTGCCAGCAGTGAAGAACAGGGAGGAACCGGGGAGCTGTTTTTT
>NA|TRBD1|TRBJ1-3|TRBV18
CASSPYPRQGTGNTIYF
TGTGCCAGCTCACCTTACCCCCGACAGGGAACTGGAAACACCATATATTTT
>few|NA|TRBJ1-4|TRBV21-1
CASTRDPFF
TGTGCCAGCACCAGGGATCCGTTTTTT
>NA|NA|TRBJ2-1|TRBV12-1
CASSCGTGSNEQFF
TGTGCCAGCAGCTGCGGGACAGGAAGCAATGAGCAGTTCTTC
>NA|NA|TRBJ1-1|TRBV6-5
CASSYSVAGAAFF
TGTGCCAGCAGTTACTCGGTTGCCGGGGCCGCTTTCTTT
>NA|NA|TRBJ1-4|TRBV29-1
CSVEQTGSNEKLFF
TGCAGCGTTGAACAGACAGGCAGTAATGAAAAACTGTTTTTT